A selection of T cell receptor beta chains follows, all from one sample in a study of CD4 and CD8 cells across lung adenocarcinoma regions. TCRdb processed the PCR reads anew with MiXCR; each CDR3 protein has one entry. In the table there are over 15,000 distinct CDR3 sequences, roughly 46% of which are singletons. Sequenced input: CD4+ T cells from the margin of a lung tumor. These TCRs come from a male donor with lung adenocarcinoma. The CD4 and CD8 labels of this study may be unreliable. Both conserved end residues are part of each CDR3. Fields, in order: D gene, clone size, V gene, J gene, CDR3 DNA, CDR3 protein. A D gene is named only where the DNA matches it firmly. Size is stated for part of the rows, as once, few or many counts, or as a class when the clone is expanded.

-,medium-sized,TRBV6-5,TRBJ2-4,TGTGCCAGCAGTTACGTGGGTTCCAAAAACATTCAGTACTTC,CASSYVGSKNIQYF
-,-,TRBV10-2,TRBJ2-6,TGCGCCACCACTTATCCTGGGGCCTACGACCAGAATTTC,CATTYPGAYDQNF
-,once,TRBV6-4,TRBJ2-5,TGTGCCAGCGGTGACGGGGGCGGGAGCGCAGAGACGCAGTATTTC,CASGDGGGSAETQYF
-,-,TRBV6-1,TRBJ2-4,TGTGCCAGCAGCGCGGCGCTGGCAGCCACAAACATTCAGTACTTC,CASSAALAATNIQYF
-,many,TRBV7-6,TRBJ1-1,TGTGCCAGCCGGAGTCTAGGGGGTACTGAAGCTTTCTTT,CASRSLGGTEAFF
-,many,TRBV20-1,TRBJ2-5,TGCAGTGCTAGATCACTAATCCAAGAGACCCAGTACTTC,CSARSLIQETQYF
TRBD2,few,TRBV6-1,TRBJ2-7,TGTGCCAGCAGTAAAACTAGCGGGGGGGCCGTTTACGAGCAGTACTTC,CASSKTSGGAVYEQYF
-,-,TRBV10-2,TRBJ2-4,TGCGCCAGCACCCGGGTGGGAGGGACAAACATGCAGTATTTC,CASTRVGGTNMQYF
-,many,TRBV5-1,TRBJ2-7,TGCGCCAGCAAGGAGGGAGCTGAGCAGTACTTC,CASKEGAEQYF
TRBD2,many,TRBV6-5,TRBJ2-4,TGTGCCGCGTTCCCCGGGGGAGGGGAAAACATTCAGTACTTC,CAAFPGGGENIQYF
TRBD1,once,TRBV6-1,TRBJ2-1,TGTGCCAGCAGTGCTACAGGGGTCGCCTACAATGAGCAGTTCTTC,CASSATGVAYNEQFF
TRBD1,few,TRBV4-2,TRBJ2-3,TGTGCCAGCAGCCCTGGGACAGGGGCAGATACGCAGTATTTT,CASSPGTGADTQYF
-,-,TRBV11-3,TRBJ2-4,TGTGCCAGCAGGGGAGGCGGTGGCGGGAACAAAGACACTCAGTACTTC,CASRGGGGGNKDTQYF
TRBD1,-,TRBV6-2/TRBV6-3,TRBJ1-2,TGTGCCAGCAGACCGGGACAGAGTAACTATGGCTACACCTTC,CASRPGQSNYGYTF
-,-,TRBV6-1,TRBJ2-5,TGTGCCGGGGGGCACGGGATGTGGGACCAAGAGATTCAGTACTTC,CAGGHGMWDQEIQYF
-,many,TRBV6-5,TRBJ2-7,TGTGCCAGCAGCGCCGGACAGTCCTACGAGCAGTACTTC,CASSAGQSYEQYF
-,-,TRBV6-1,TRBJ2-2,TGTGCCAGCAGTGCACTAATCGGTCGCACCGGGGAGCTGTTTTTT,CASSALIGRTGELFF
-,-,TRBV30,TRBJ1-6,TGTGCCTGGAGTGGTGGGGGAACCTATAATTCACCCCTCCACTTT,CAWSGGGTYNSPLHF
TRBD2,-,TRBV10-1,TRBJ2-1,TGCGCCAGCAGTGAAGGCGGGAGGAAGCAGTTCTTC,CASSEGGRKQFF
TRBD2,few,TRBV6-5,TRBJ2-3,TGTGCCAGCAGTTACGGGAGGGGACCGAGCACAGATACGCAGTATTTT,CASSYGRGPSTDTQYF
TRBD1,large,TRBV6-5,TRBJ2-5,TGTGCCAGCAGTAACGAGGGGACAGGGGGCACAGAGACCCAGTACTTC,CASSNEGTGGTETQYF
TRBD1,-,TRBV14,TRBJ2-1,TGTGCCAGCAGCCAAATTGGGGCCGGGACAGGGGGCTTATACGAGCAGTTCTTC,CASSQIGAGTGGLYEQFF
-,-,TRBV12-3/TRBV12-4,TRBJ2-1,TGTGCCAGCAGACGAGGCGCGGCGGGCCAACCGAGGGAGCAGTTCTTC,CASRRGAAGQPREQFF
-,few,TRBV6-1,TRBJ1-6,TGTGCCAGCAGTGAAGGACAGGAGAATTCACCCCTCCACTTT,CASSEGQENSPLHF
-,-,TRBV10-1,TRBJ2-4,TGCGGCACCTCGGGGATCGGGGCCATAGATACTCAGTACTTC,CGTSGIGAIDTQYF
-,medium-sized,TRBV24-1,TRBJ2-5,TGTGCCACCAGTGACCCCGATCTAGCGAGAGAACAAGAGACCCAGTACTTC,CATSDPDLAREQETQYF
-,-,TRBV27,TRBJ2-3,TGTGCCAGCAGTCCGGGCCGCGGGGGCTGTGAGACAGATACGCAGTATTTT,CASSPGRGGCETDTQYF
-,-,TRBV23-1,TRBJ1-3,TGCGCCAGCAGTCAATCAGGCCAGGGCGCTGGAAACACCATATATTTT,CASSQSGQGAGNTIYF
TRBD2,-,TRBV6-4,TRBJ2-1,TGTGCCAGCAGTCCCGAGAAGCGGGAGTGCAATGAGCAGTTCTTC,CASSPEKRECNEQFF
-,-,TRBV28,TRBJ2-7,TGTGCCAGCAGTTTAAGTACCGTCACCCCTTGGATATACGAGCAGTACTTC,CASSLSTVTPWIYEQYF
-,-,TRBV10-2,TRBJ2-6,-,CATTYPCANELTF
TRBD2,many,TRBV3-1,TRBJ2-5,TGTGCCAGCAGCCAGGCTGGAGCGGGGCCCGGAGAGACCCAGTACTTC,CASSQAGAGPGETQYF
-,-,TRBV6-1,TRBJ2-1,TGTGCCAGCGGGGGAAGGGCAGGGCGGGATGAGCAGTTCTTC,CASGGRAGRDEQFF
-,many,TRBV6-1,TRBJ2-7,TGTGCCAGCAGTGAAATCCCGGGACACTCCTACGAGCAGTACTTC,CASSEIPGHSYEQYF
TRBD2,many,TRBV7-2,TRBJ2-2,TGTGCCAGCAGCAGACTAGCGGGAGTTATCGGGGAGCTGTTTTTT,CASSRLAGVIGELFF
TRBD1,many,TRBV7-6,TRBJ1-4,TGTGCCAGCAGAAAAGGGGGCGGCTCAACTAATGAAAAACTGTTTTTT,CASRKGGGSTNEKLFF
TRBD2,-,TRBV9,TRBJ2-3,TGTGCCAGCAGCGTAAGAAGCTCAGCGGGAGTGGATACGCAGTATTTT,CASSVRSSAGVDTQYF
TRBD1,many,TRBV5-3,TRBJ2-6,TGTGCCAGAAGCGCGCCCGGGACAGGGGGTGATGGGGCCAACGTCCTGACTTTC,CARSAPGTGGDGANVLTF
TRBD2,medium-sized,TRBV7-6,TRBJ2-1,TGTGCCAGCAGCTTAACGGGGACTAGCGGGAGGGGAAGAGATGAGCAGTTCTTC,CASSLTGTSGRGRDEQFF
TRBD1,once,TRBV27,TRBJ2-3,TGTGCCAGCAGGCAGGACAGGGCCAAAAACACGCAGTATTTC,CASRQDRAKNTQYF
TRBD1,many,TRBV6-1,TRBJ2-5,TGTGCCAGCAGTGAAGTTCCAGGGGGCGATGAGACCCAGTACTTC,CASSEVPGGDETQYF
-,-,TRBV6-1,TRBJ2-3,TGTGCCAGCACATGGGGGGATACGCAGTATTTT,CASTWGDTQYF
-,-,TRBV29-1,TRBJ1-2,TGCAGCGTTGAAGGACCAGGGGCCTCTTATGGCTACACCTTC,CSVEGPGASYGYTF
-,-,TRBV11-2,TRBJ2-1,TGTGCCAGCAGCTGGCTAGGAGATGGGCACAATGAGCAGTTCTTC,CASSWLGDGHNEQFF
-,-,TRBV27,TRBJ2-1,TGTGCCAGCAGGACGGGATTTCAATACAAAGATACTCAGTACTTT,CASRTGFQYKDTQYF
TRBD2,-,TRBV6-1,TRBJ2-7,TGTGCCAGCAGTGAAGGAGTAGCGGGATCTTCACACGAGCAGTACTTC,CASSEGVAGSSHEQYF
TRBD1,few,TRBV6-5,TRBJ2-1,TGTGCCAGCAGTTGGACAGGGAACGATGAGCAGTTCTTC,CASSWTGNDEQFF
-,-,TRBV6-5,TRBJ1-4,TGTGCCAGCAGCCGGTCTCGGAATGAAAAACTGTTTTTT,CASSRSRNEKLFF
TRBD2,-,TRBV10-1,TRBJ2-1,TGCGCCAGAGGGGGTAGCGGGAGCTCCTACAATGAGCAGTTCTTC,CARGGSGSSYNEQFF
-,-,TRBV6-1,TRBJ2-4,TGTGCCAGCAGGTGCCGCGGACTGGGGCCGAGAGCCAAAGACACTCAGTACTTC,CASRCRGLGPRAKDTQYF
-,-,TRBV6-1,TRBJ2-2,TGTGCCAGGGGACTCCAGTCCGTGATCACCGGGGCGCTGTTTTTT,CARGLQSVITGALFF
TRBD1,many,TRBV12-3/TRBV12-4,TRBJ2-3,TGTGCCAGCAGTTTCTGGACAGGACGCACAGATACGCAGTATTTT,CASSFWTGRTDTQYF
TRBD2,-,TRBV2,TRBJ2-1,TGTGCCAGCAACCCGGGACTAGCCTGGGGAAATGAGCAGTTCTTC,CASNPGLAWGNEQFF
TRBD2,-,TRBV11-3,TRBJ2-5,TGTGCCAGCAGCTTAGAGGGACTAGCGGGTGAGACCCAGTACTTC,CASSLEGLAGETQYF
TRBD1,-,TRBV6-1,TRBJ2-1,TGTGCCAGCAGTACAACACAGGGGACGCTCTTC,CASSTTQGTLF